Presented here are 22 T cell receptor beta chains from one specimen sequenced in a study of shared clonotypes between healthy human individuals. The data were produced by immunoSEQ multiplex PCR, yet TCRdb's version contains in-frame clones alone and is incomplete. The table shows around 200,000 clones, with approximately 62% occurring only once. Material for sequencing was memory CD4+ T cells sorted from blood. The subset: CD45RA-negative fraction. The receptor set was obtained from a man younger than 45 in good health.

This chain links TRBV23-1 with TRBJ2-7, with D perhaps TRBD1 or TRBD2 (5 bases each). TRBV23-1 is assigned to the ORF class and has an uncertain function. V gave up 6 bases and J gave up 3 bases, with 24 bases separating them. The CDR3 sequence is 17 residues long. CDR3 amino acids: CASRPGASEKENYEQYF. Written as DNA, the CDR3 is TGCGCCAGCAGGCCCGGGGCGAGCGAGAAAGAAAACTACGAGCAGTACTTC.

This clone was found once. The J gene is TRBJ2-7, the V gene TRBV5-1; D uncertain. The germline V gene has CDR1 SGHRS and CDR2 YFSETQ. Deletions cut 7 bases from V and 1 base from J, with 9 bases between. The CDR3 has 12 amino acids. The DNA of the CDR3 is TGCGCCAGCGGAACGGATTCCTACGAGCAGTACTTC. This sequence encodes CASGTDSYEQYF.

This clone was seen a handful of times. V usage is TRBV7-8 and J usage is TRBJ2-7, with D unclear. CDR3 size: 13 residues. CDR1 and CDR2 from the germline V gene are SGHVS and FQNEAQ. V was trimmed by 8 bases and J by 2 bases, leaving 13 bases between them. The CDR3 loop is CASGVSSTYEQYF. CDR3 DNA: TGTGCCAGCGGGGTTAGCAGTACCTACGAGCAGTACTTC.

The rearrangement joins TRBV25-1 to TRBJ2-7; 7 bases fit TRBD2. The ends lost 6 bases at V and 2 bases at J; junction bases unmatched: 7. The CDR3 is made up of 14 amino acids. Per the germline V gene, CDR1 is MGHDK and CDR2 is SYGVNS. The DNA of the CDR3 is TGTGCCAGCAGGTCTAGCGGCCTAACCTACGAGCAGTACTTC. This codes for CASRSSGLTYEQYF.

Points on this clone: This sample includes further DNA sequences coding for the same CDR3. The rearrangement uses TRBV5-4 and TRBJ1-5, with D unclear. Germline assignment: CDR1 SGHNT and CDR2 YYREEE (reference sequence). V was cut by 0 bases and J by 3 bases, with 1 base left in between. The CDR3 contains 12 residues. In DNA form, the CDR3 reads TGTGCCAGCAGCTTGGACAATCAGCCCCAGCATTTT. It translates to CASSLDNQPQHF.

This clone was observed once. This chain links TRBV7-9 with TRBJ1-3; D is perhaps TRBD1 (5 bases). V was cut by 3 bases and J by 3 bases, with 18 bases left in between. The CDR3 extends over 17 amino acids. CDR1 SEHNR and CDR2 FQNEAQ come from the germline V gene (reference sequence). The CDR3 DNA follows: TGTGCCAGCAGCTTCGCCTGGGGAGGGGATCGTGGAAACACCATATATTTT. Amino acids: CASSFAWGGDRGNTIYF.

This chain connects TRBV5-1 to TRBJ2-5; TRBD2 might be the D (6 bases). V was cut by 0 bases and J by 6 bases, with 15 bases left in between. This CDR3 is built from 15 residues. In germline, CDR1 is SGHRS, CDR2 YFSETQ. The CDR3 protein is CASSLVGGVRKTQYF. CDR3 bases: TGCGCCAGCAGCTTGGTGGGGGGAGTGCGGAAGACCCAGTACTTC.

The CDR3 is CASSLRTSGSREQFF. In DNA, the CDR3 is TGTGCCAGCAGTTTACGGACTAGCGGGAGCCGGGAGCAGTTCTTC. The V gene is TRBV28, the J gene TRBJ2-1, with 13 positions matching TRBD2. Germline V lookup: CDR1 MDHEN, CDR2 SYDVKM. Trimming at V came to 2 bases and at J to 10 bases, leaving 5 bases not matched to a gene. The CDR3 consists of 15 residues.

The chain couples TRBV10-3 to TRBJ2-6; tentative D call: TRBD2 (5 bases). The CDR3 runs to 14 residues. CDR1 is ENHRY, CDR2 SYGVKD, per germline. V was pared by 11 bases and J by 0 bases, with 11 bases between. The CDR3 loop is CAAEDSSGANVLTF. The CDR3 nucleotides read TGTGCCGCCGAGGACTCCTCTGGGGCCAACGTCCTGACTTTC.

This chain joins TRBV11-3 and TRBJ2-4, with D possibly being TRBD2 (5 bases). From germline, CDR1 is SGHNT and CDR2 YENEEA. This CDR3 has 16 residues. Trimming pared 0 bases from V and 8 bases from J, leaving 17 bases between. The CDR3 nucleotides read TGTGCCAGCAGCTTAGATCCTCACGTCCCGAGGGACATTCAGTACTTC. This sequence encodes CASSLDPHVPRDIQYF.

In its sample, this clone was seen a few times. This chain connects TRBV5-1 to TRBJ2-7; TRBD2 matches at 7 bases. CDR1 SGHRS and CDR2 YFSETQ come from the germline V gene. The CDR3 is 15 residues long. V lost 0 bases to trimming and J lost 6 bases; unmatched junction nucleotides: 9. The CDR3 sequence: CASSLAGDYDSEQYF. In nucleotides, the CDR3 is TGCGCCAGCAGCTTGGCCGGGGACTACGATAGCGAGCAGTACTTC.

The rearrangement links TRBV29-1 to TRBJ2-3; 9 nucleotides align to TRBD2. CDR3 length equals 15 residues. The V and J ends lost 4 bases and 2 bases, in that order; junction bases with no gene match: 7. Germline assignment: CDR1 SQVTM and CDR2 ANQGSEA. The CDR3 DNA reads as TGCAGCGTTGGAAGTAGCGGGGGTTACACAGATACGCAGTATTTT. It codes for CSVGSSGGYTDTQYF.

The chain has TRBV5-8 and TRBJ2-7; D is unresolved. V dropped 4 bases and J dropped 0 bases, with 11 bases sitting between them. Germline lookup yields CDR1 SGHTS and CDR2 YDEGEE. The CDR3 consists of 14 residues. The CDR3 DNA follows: TGTGCCAGCAGCACGGACGGTCTCTCCTACGAGCAGTACTTC. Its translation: CASSTDGLSYEQYF.

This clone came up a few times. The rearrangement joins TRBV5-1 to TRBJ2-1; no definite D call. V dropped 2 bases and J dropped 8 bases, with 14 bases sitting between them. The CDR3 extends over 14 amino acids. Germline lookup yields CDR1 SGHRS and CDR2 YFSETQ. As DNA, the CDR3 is TGCGCCAGCAGCTTCGCTGGCGGCTGGGATGAGCAGTTCTTC. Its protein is CASSFAGGWDEQFF.

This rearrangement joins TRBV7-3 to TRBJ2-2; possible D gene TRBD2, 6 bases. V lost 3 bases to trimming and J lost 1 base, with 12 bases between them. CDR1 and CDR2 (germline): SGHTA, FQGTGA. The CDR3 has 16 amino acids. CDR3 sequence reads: CASSFSAGRNTGELFF. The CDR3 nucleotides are TGTGCCAGCAGCTTTTCGGCGGGACGGAACACCGGGGAGCTGTTTTTT.

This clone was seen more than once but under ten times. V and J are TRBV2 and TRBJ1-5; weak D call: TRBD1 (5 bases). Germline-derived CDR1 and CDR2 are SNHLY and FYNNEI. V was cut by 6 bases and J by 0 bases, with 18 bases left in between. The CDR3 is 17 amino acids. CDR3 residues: CASRGEGSGLSNQPQHF. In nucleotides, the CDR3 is TGTGCCAGCAGGGGGGAAGGTTCGGGCCTTAGCAATCAGCCCCAGCATTTT.

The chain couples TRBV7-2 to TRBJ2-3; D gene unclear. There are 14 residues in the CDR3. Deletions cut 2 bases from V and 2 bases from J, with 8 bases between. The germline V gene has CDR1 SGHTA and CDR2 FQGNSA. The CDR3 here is CASSLMGNTDTQYF. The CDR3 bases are TGTGCCAGCAGCTTAATGGGGAACACAGATACGCAGTATTTT.

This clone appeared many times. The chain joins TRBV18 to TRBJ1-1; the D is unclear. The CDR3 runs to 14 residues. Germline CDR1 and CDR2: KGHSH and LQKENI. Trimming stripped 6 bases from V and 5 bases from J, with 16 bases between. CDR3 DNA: TGTGCCAGCTCCATAGACCGACGCGGGACTGAAGCTTTCTTT. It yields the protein CASSIDRRGTEAFF.

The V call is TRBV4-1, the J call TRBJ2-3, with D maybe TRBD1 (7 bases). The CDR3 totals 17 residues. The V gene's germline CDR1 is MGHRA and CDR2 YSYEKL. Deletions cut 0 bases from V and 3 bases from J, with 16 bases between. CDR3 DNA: TGCGCCAGCAGCCAAGATCGGGGGACAGCGAGTACAGATACGCAGTATTTT. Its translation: CASSQDRGTASTDTQYF.

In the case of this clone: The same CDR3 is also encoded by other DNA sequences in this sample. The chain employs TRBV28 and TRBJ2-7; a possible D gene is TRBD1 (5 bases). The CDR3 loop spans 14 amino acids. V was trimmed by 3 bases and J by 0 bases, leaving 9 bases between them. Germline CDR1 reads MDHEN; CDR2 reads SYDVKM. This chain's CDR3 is CASSFEGDSYEQYF. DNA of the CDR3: TGTGCCAGCAGTTTTGAAGGGGACTCCTACGAGCAGTACTTC.

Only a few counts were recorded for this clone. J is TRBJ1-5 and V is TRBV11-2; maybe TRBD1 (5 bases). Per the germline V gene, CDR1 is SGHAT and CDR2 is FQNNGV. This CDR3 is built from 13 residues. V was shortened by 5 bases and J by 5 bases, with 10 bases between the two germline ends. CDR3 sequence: CASSRDGDQPQHF. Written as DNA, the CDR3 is TGTGCCAGCAGCAGGGACGGCGATCAGCCCCAGCATTTT.

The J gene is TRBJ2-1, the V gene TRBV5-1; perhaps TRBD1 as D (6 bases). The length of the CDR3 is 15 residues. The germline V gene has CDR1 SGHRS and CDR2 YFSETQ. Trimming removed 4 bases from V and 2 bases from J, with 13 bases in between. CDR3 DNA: TGCGCCAGCAGCCTACAGGGTGGGGCCTACAATGAGCAGTTCTTC. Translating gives CASSLQGGAYNEQFF.